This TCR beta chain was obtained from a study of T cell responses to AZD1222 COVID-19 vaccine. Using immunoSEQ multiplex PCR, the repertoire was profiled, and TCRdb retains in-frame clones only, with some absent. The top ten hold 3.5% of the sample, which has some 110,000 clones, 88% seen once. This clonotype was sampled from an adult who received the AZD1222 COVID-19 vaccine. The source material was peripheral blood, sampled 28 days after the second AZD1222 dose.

The CDR3 sequence is CASSHPRPFSGANVLTF. In DNA form, the CDR3 reads TGTGCCAGCAGTCACCCTCGGCCCTTCTCTGGGGCCAACGTCCTGACTTTC. The V and J genes are TRBV7-2 and TRBJ2-6; no definite D call. CDR3 length: 17 amino acids. Trimming took 6 bases from V and 0 from J, leaving 15 bases between them. Germline V gene data show CDR1 as SGHTA and CDR2 as FQGNSA.